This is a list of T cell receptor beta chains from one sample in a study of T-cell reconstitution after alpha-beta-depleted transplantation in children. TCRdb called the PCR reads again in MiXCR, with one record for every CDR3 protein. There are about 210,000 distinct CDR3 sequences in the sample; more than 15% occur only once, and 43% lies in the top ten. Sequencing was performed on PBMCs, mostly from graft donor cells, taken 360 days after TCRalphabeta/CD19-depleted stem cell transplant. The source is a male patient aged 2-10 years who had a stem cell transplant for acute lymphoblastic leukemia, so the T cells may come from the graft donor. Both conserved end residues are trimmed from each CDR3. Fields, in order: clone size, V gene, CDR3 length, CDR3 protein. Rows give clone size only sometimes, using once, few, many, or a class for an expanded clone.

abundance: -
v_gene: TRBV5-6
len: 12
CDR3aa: ASSLVRVNNEQF

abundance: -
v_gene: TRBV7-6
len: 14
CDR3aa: ASSLRPAPYQETQY

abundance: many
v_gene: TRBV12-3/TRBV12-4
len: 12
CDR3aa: ASTPGGTNYGYT

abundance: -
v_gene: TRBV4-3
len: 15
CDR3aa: ASSQTLRGYSGNTIY

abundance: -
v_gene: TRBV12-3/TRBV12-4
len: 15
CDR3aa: ASSLALRSRSYNEQF

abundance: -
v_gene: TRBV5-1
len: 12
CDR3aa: ASSSDRDVDGYT

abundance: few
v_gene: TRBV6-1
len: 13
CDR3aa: ASSVWGSSYNEQF

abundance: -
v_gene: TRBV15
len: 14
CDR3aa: ATSSLQQIQDKEAF

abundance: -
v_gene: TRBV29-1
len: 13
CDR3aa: SVEPSRQGTDTQY

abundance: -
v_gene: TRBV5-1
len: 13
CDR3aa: ASSLDGADTGELF